This passage covers 18 T cell receptor beta chains from one sample sequenced in a study of regulatory T cells in long-lasting Graves disease. To make TCR beta libraries, researchers used iRepertoire HTBI primers and Arm-PCR of CDR3 regions. TCRdb itself ran the multiplex PCR reads through MiXCR, one entry per CDR3 protein. The repertoire consists of roughly 430,000 distinct CDR3 sequences, with roughly 15% occurring once and the leading ten covering about 10%. Documented time point: newly diagnosed GD, antithyroid drugs for less than 3 months. RNA isolated from PBMCs was used to make the TCR library. These data also featured in a second study, about T cells in Graves' hyperthyroidism and ophthalmopathy.

Here the sequenced sample was peripheral blood mononuclear cells (PBMCs), taken at new diagnosis, from a patient treated with antithyroid drugs. These receptors were taken from a woman in her 30s with Graves disease.

This clonotype was detected many times. This rearrangement joins TRBV13 to TRBJ1-1; D may be TRBD1 (6 bases). Germline V gene lookup returns CDR1 PRHDT and CDR2 FYEKMQ (reference sequence). V lost 5 bases and J lost 1, with 20 bases in between. The CDR3 runs 17 residues. The CDR3 nucleotides read TGTGCCAGCAGCGCCATCCGACAGGATTTAGCGAACACTGAAGCTTTCTTT. Its protein is CASSAIRQDLANTEAFF.

The chain carries TRBV4-1 and TRBJ2-7; 7 bases agree with TRBD1. The CDR3 runs 15 residues. CDR1 and CDR2 (germline): MGHRA, YSYEKL. V lost 0 bases, J lost 2 bases, and 4 bases stayed unmatched. The DNA for the CDR3 is TGCGCCAGCAGCCAAGACGGGCAGGGGGCCTACGAGCAGTACTTC. Protein sequence: CASSQDGQGAYEQYF.

The chain recombines TRBV30 with TRBJ2-3; no firm D call. The CDR3 totals 11 residues. Germline-derived CDR1 and CDR2 are GTSNPN and SVGIG (reference sequence). V lost 1 base and J lost 8, with 7 bases in between. The CDR3 is CAWSGRSTQYF. The CDR3 DNA reads TGTGCCTGGAGTGGAAGGAGTACGCAGTATTTT.

The chain carries TRBV6-1 and TRBJ2-1; 8 bases fit TRBD1. With 7 bases clipped from V and 4 bases from J, the junction kept 15 bases outside the gene matches. Per germline, CDR1 MNHNS and CDR2 SASEGT. This CDR3 spans 17 amino acids. The CDR3 bases are TGTGCCAGCAACAAAAGGGAGGACAGGGAGCGGTACAATGAGCAGTTCTTC. Translation gives CASNKREDRERYNEQFF.

This clonotype was counted only a few times. A much larger clone differs from this one at a single base, so this may be a read error. In this CDR3 the conserved last residue, phenylalanine or tryptophan, is missing, so a read error is likely. The J gene is TRBJ1-2, the V gene TRBV3-1, with 7 nucleotides matching TRBD1. Germline V lookup: CDR1 LGHDT, CDR2 YNNKEL (reference sequence). V shed 0 bases and J 1 base; nucleotides not matched to a gene: 5. There are 16 residues in the CDR3. CDR3 in amino acids: CASSQESGQFNYGYTV. The CDR3 DNA reads as TGTGCCAGCAGCCAAGAATCGGGACAGTTTAACTATGGCTACACCGTC.

V gene TRBV19 combines with J gene TRBJ2-1; no clear D. Germline V gene sequence: CDR1 LNHDA, CDR2 SQIVND (reference sequence). CDR3 length equals 17 residues. Trimming cost V 0 bases and J 2 bases, with 14 bases left between them. CDR3 sequence: CASSIEGDKRTYNEQFF. The CDR3 region has the DNA TGTGCCAGTAGTATAGAAGGAGATAAACGAACCTACAATGAGCAGTTCTTC.

This clonotype came up a few times. The chain is built from TRBV19 and TRBJ2-1; a weak D match, TRBD2 (5 bases). The CDR3 spans 16 residues. The V and J ends lost 7 bases and 7 bases respectively, with 23 bases between them. CDR1 and CDR2 (germline): LNHDA, SQIVND (reference sequence). The CDR3 region has the DNA TGTGCCAGTACTAATCTGGCTAGCCCCCTGGGGAATGAGCAGTTCTTC. Residues: CASTNLASPLGNEQFF.

This clonotype was observed a handful of times. Here the CDR3 DNA reads TGTGCCAGCAGCCCCCGGGGGCGGGAGTACCGGCGCGAGCAGTACTTC. Its protein product is CASSPRGREYRREQYF. The rearrangement uses TRBV7-8 and TRBJ2-7; the D gene is possibly TRBD2 (7 bases). CDR1 SGHVS and CDR2 FQNEAQ come from the germline V gene. This CDR3 contains 16 residues. V was clipped by 5 bases and J by 6 bases, with 23 bases between them.

V gene TRBV12-3 or TRBV12-4 combines with J gene TRBJ2-5; TRBD2 matches 11 bases. The CDR3 is made up of 18 amino acids. Losses at the gene ends were 3 bases for V and 2 bases for J; bases not matched to a gene: 11. Here the CDR3 reads CASSFRPRLAGLQETQYF. DNA of the CDR3: TGTGCCAGCAGTTTTCGGCCTCGACTAGCGGGATTACAAGAGACCCAGTACTTC.

The sample holds many counts of this clonotype. This chain links TRBV5-5 with TRBJ2-7; D may be TRBD2 (5 bases). Deletions cut 2 bases from V and 4 bases from J, with 7 bases between. The germline CDR1 and CDR2 sequences are SGHKS and YYEKEE (reference sequence). The CDR3 has 12 amino acids. The CDR3: CASSLAEYEQYF. CDR3 DNA sequence: TGTGCCAGCAGCTTAGCGGAATACGAGCAGTACTTC.

V and J are TRBV6-1 and TRBJ1-2; 8 bases map to TRBD1. The junction had 17 bases not matched to a gene; V was cut back by 5 bases and J by 0 bases. Germline V CDR1 and CDR2: MNHNS, SASEGT. This CDR3 contains 19 residues. The CDR3 bases are TGTGCCAGCAGTAGACCGGGACAGGCCGCCTTGAGAGCTAACTATGGCTACACCTTC. Protein product: CASSRPGQAALRANYGYTF.

This chain uses TRBV28 with TRBJ1-2; 8 positions agree with TRBD1. V shed 3 bases and J 8 bases; nucleotides not matched to a gene: 8. The CDR3 length is 14 residues. CDR1 and CDR2 from the germline V gene are MDHEN and SYDVKM. CDR3 bases: TGTGCCAGCAGTTTCCCAGGGGGCGCTGGGGGCTACACCTTC. Protein: CASSFPGGAGGYTF.

This clonotype has only a few counts. CDR3: CASSLSWTSTDTQYF. Here the CDR3 DNA reads TGTGCCAGCAGCTTGTCCTGGACTAGCACAGATACGCAGTATTTT. The genes are TRBV5-5 and TRBJ2-3; D perhaps matches TRBD2 (5 bases). Germline CDR1 and CDR2: SGHKS and YYEKEE (reference sequence). The CDR3 loop spans 15 amino acids. V lost 1 base, J lost 0 bases, and 9 bases lay in between.

In the case of this clonotype: At one boundary the junction diverges from the germline segment, which might be a read error. The gene calls are TRBV20-1 and TRBJ1-2; possibly TRBD1 for D (6 bases). This CDR3 region has 15 residues. The germline V gene has CDR1 DFQATT and CDR2 SNEGSKA (reference sequence). In nucleotides, the CDR3 is TGCAGTGCCAGAGGGGAGGGCAGGGGTTTCGATGGCTACACCTTC. Protein sequence: CSARGEGRGFDGYTF.

This rearrangement joins TRBV14 to TRBJ2-7; 11 bases fit TRBD2. The J segment lost 2 bases and the V segment lost 8 bases, leaving 8 bases of the junction unmatched. Germline V gives CDR1 SGHDN, CDR2 FVKESK. The CDR3 extends over 15 amino acids. CDR3 nucleotides: TGTGCCAGCTCGATTCGTAGCGGGAGGGCCTACGAGCAGTACTTC. Its protein is CASSIRSGRAYEQYF. The full variable domain, its missing parts supplied by reference TRBV14 and TRBJ2-7, is EAGVTQFPSHSVIEKGQTVTLRCDPISGHDNLYWYRRVMGKEIKFLLHFVKESKQDESGMPNNRFLAERTGGTYSTLKVQPAELEDSGVYFCASSIRSGRAYEQYFGPGTRLTVT.

This chain connects TRBV6-1 to TRBJ2-3, with 14 bases lining up with TRBD2. Germline V gene sequence: CDR1 MNHNS, CDR2 SASEGT. V lost 2 bases and J lost 7; bases outside the gene matches: 5. The CDR3 spans 16 residues. In DNA form, the CDR3 reads TGTGCCAGCAGTGAAAGACTAGCGGGAGGGCCTAATACGCAGTATTTT. This encodes CASSERLAGGPNTQYF.

This clonotype was seen repeatedly, ten times or more. The chain is built from TRBV12-3 or TRBV12-4 and TRBJ2-3, with D possibly matching TRBD2 (6 bases). The assigned J gene may be wrong: the sequence end matches TRBJ2-7 better. This CDR3 is 11 amino acids long. The CDR3 DNA reads TGTGCCAGTGGAGGGGAGTTCGAGCAGTACTTC. It is translated as CASGGEFEQYF.

The chain is built from TRBV9 and TRBJ2-1; weak D call: TRBD1 (6 bases). Per the germline V gene, CDR1 is SGDLS and CDR2 is YYNGEE. V shed 3 bases and J shed 7 bases, with 20 bases lying between them. The CDR3 loop spans 16 amino acids. Here the CDR3 DNA reads TGTGCCAGCAGCGGTATGGGGGCTTTGGCCACTAATGAGCAGTTCTTC. Translating it yields CASSGMGALATNEQFF.